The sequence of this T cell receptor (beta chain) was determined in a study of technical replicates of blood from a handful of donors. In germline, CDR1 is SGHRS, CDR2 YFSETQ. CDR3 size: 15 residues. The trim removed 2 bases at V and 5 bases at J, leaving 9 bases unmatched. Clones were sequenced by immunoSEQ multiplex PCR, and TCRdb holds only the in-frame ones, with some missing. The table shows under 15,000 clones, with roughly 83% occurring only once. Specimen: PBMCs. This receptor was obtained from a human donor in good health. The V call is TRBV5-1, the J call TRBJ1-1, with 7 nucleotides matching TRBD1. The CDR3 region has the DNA TGCGCCAGCAGCTTTGGGGGTCAGGGGGTAACTGAAGCTTTCTTT. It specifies CASSFGGQGVTEAFF.